The T cell receptor (beta chain) described here comes from a study of T cell changes during pregnancy in multiple sclerosis. Trimming took 7 bases from V and 1 from J, leaving 10 bases between them. Germline V gene lookup returns CDR1 LNHDA and CDR2 SQIVND (reference sequence). This CDR3 has 13 amino acids. Clones were read by immunoSEQ multiplex PCR, and TCRdb kept only the in-frame ones, dropping some. Among under 50,000 clones listed, about 90% were seen once. The clonotype originates from a female donor in good health, enrolled as a control in a pregnancy study. V is TRBV19 and J is TRBJ1-1; tentatively, D is TRBD1 (6 bases). Sequencing was performed on peripheral blood, taken in the first trimester of pregnancy. CDR3 bases: TGTGCCAGTAACAGGGAAGCGAACACTGAAGCTTTCTTT. This encodes CASNREANTEAFF.